This TCR beta chain emerged from a study of shared clonotypes between healthy human individuals. V shed 3 bases and J 8 bases; nucleotides not matched to a gene: 9. Germline CDR1 ENHRY, CDR2 SYGVKD. There are 15 residues in the CDR3. With regard to this clone: Its matching antigen is unknown.

Study-wide findings and caveats: The study drew on few donors, limiting represented genetic and exposure-history diversity.

Only in-frame clones appear in the TCRdb table, and some are missing; sequencing was by immunoSEQ multiplex PCR. The sample yields 2 million to 2.5 million clones, 90% to 96% seen once. The TCR sequence derives from a man between 18 and 35 years old in good health. The chain has TRBV10-3 and TRBJ2-1, with TRBD2 matching over 8 bases. The specimen sequenced was naive CD4+ T cells sorted from blood. This sample's subset: CD45RA+ positively selected. CDR3 bases: TGTGCCATCAGTGAAGGAGGGACTAGTGATGATGAGCAGTTCTTC. Its protein product is CAISEGGTSDDEQFF.